The rows below give T cell receptor beta chains drawn from one sample of a study of cytomegalovirus exposure and HLA in healthy donors. Data came from immunoSEQ multiplex PCR; TCRdb stores just in-frame clones and leaves some out. The table includes some 180,000 clones, around 77% detected once. The sample comprised PBMCs. These receptor sequences come from a man between 25 and 39 years old in good health and CMV-seronegative. CDR3s include the opening cysteine and the closing phenylalanine or tryptophan. The order of the fields is V gene, D gene, J gene, clone size, CDR3 DNA, CDR3 protein. A D gene is named only where the DNA matches it firmly. Rows give clone size only sometimes, using once, few, many, or a class for an expanded clone.

TRBV10-2	TRBD2	TRBJ2-7	.	TGCGCCATCTTGACTAGCGGTACCTACGAGCAGTACTTC	CAILTSGTYEQYF
TRBV27	TRBD2	TRBJ2-2	.	TGTGCCGGCAGTTCCCTGTTAGCGGGAGAGGTCGGGGAGCTGTTTTTT	CAGSSLLAGEVGELFF
TRBV19	.	TRBJ1-2	.	TGTGCCAGTATTCAGGGGCCGCGCTACTATGGCTACACCTTC	CASIQGPRYYGYTF
TRBV7-3	.	TRBJ2-1	.	TGTGCCAGCAGCTTAAGGGTTAGCGATCAATTTCTCAATGAGCAGTTCTTC	CASSLRVSDQFLNEQFF
TRBV10-3	TRBD2	TRBJ2-1	.	TGTGCCATCAGTAGCGGGAACAATGAGCAGTTCTTC	CAISSGNNEQFF
TRBV4-1	.	TRBJ2-1	.	TGCGCCAGCAGCCCCACGTTGCGCCATGAGCAGTTCTTC	CASSPTLRHEQFF
TRBV27	.	TRBJ2-7	.	TGTGCCAGCAGCTTTCAGGGAACCTACGAGCAGTACTTC	CASSFQGTYEQYF
TRBV27	.	TRBJ1-1	.	TGTGCCAGCAGAACAAACACTGAAGCTTTCTTT	CASRTNTEAFF
TRBV7-6	TRBD1	TRBJ2-7	.	TGTGCCAGCAGCCCGACAGGGATCGGCTACGAGCAGTACTTC	CASSPTGIGYEQYF
TRBV9	.	TRBJ1-1	.	TGTGCCAGCAGAAAGGTGGGAGGGAGCACTGAAGCTTTCTTT	CASRKVGGSTEAFF
TRBV6-5	TRBD1	TRBJ1-4	few	TGTGCCAGCAGCAGGGACAGAGCAACTAATGAAAAACTGTTTTTT	CASSRDRATNEKLFF
TRBV2	.	TRBJ1-2	.	TGTGCCACTTCAGGTACAGGCACGAATGGCTACACCTTC	CATSGTGTNGYTF
TRBV19	.	TRBJ1-2	.	TGTGCCACTTGGGGCGTCGGCTACACCTTC	CATWGVGYTF
TRBV28	TRBD1	TRBJ2-5	.	TGTGCCAGCAGCTCGGCCGGGACAGCCCAAGAGACCCAGTACTTC	CASSSAGTAQETQYF
TRBV28	TRBD1	TRBJ2-2	.	TGTGCCAGCAGTACCTGGACAGGGTTGAACACCGGGGAGCTGTTTTTT	CASSTWTGLNTGELFF
TRBV29-1	TRBD1	TRBJ1-2	.	TGCAGCGTTGAGGGTCAGGGGGCTCTTGAGTATGGCTACACCTTC	CSVEGQGALEYGYTF
TRBV28	.	TRBJ2-2	.	TGTGCCAGCAGTTTATCGGTTCCCGGGGGCGGGGAGCTGTTTTTT	CASSLSVPGGGELFF
TRBV18	TRBD2	TRBJ2-7	.	TGTGCCAGCTCACCGACTAGCGGTGACCCAGGTTCGTACGAGCAGTACTTC	CASSPTSGDPGSYEQYF
TRBV10-2	TRBD2	TRBJ2-1	.	TGCGCCAGCAGTCAAACTAGCGGGAGGGCCCGCAATGAGCAGTTCTTC	CASSQTSGRARNEQFF
TRBV18	TRBD1	TRBJ2-7	.	TGTGCCAGCTCACTCTCTCGGGGACAGGGGGCCTACGAGCAGTACTTC	CASSLSRGQGAYEQYF
TRBV7-3	TRBD1	TRBJ2-2	.	TGTGCCAGCAGCCCAGGGACAGTTGGCACCGGGGAGCTGTTTTTT	CASSPGTVGTGELFF
TRBV18	.	TRBJ2-2	.	TGTGCCAGCTCACCACCCACAGGGAGATATACCGGGGAGCTGTTTTTT	CASSPPTGRYTGELFF
TRBV28	.	TRBJ2-3	.	TGTGCCAGCAGTTTGTCCCCCATCACAGATACGCAGTATTTT	CASSLSPITDTQYF
TRBV28	.	TRBJ1-4	.	TGTGCCAGCAATCCAGGGACTTCTAATGAAAAACTGTTTTTT	CASNPGTSNEKLFF
TRBV10-3	.	TRBJ2-5	.	TGTGCCATCAGTGACTTCGGAGAGACCCAGTACTTC	CAISDFGETQYF
TRBV2	TRBD2	TRBJ2-7	once	TGTGCCAGCAGACCCTTAGCGGGATCCTCCTACGGGCAGTACTTC	CASRPLAGSSYGQYF